The rows below give T cell receptor beta chains drawn from one sample of a study of OX40 agonist ivuxolimab in advanced cancers. Profiled with immunoSEQ multiplex PCR; TCRdb holds only in-frame clones, not every one. Of fewer than 70,000 clones listed, roughly nine tenths were seen once; the top ten hold more than 0.85%. Sequences were derived from CD4+ or CD8+ T cells sorted from blood, sampled in a trial of the OX40 agonist ivuxolimab. The receptors originated from an adult with an advanced solid tumor such as melanoma, head and neck, liver or kidney cancer. The CDR3 runs from the conserved cysteine through the conserved F or W. Fields, in order: clone size, J gene, D gene, V gene, CDR3 protein, CDR3 DNA. The D gene is left open where the match is weak. Where a row states a size, it is once, few, many or the class of an expanded clone; other rows omit it.

size: -; J: TRBJ2-3; D: TRBD1; V: TRBV6-1; CDR3: CASSEKGGQGRRTDTQYF; DNA: TGTGCCAGCAGTGAAAAGGGGGGACAGGGGAGAAGGACAGATACGCAGTATTTT
size: -; J: TRBJ1-1; D: -; V: TRBV5-4; CDR3: CASSLDPGNLNTEAFF; DNA: TGTGCCAGCAGCTTGGATCCGGGGAATTTGAACACTGAAGCTTTCTTT
size: -; J: TRBJ2-2; D: TRBD2; V: TRBV18; CDR3: CASSPRPSGGRRSGELFF; DNA: TGTGCCAGCTCACCACGCCCTAGCGGGGGCCGAAGGTCGGGGGAGCTGTTTTTT
size: -; J: TRBJ2-5; D: -; V: TRBV5-6; CDR3: CASSSIGTQYF; DNA: TGTGCCAGCAGCTCCATAGGGACCCAGTACTTC
size: -; J: TRBJ2-2; D: -; V: TRBV30; CDR3: CAWSREANTGELFF; DNA: TGTGCCTGGAGTAGAGAAGCGAACACCGGGGAGCTGTTTTTT
size: once; J: TRBJ2-5; D: TRBD2; V: TRBV5-4; CDR3: CASSFGLAGGLYQETQYF; DNA: TGTGCCAGCAGCTTTGGACTAGCGGGGGGGTTGTACCAAGAGACCCAGTACTTC
size: -; J: TRBJ1-4; D: -; V: TRBV7-8; CDR3: CASSLRETNEKLFF; DNA: TGTGCCAGCAGCTTACGGGAAACTAATGAAAAACTGTTTTTT
size: -; J: TRBJ1-4; D: TRBD1; V: TRBV10-3; CDR3: CAISPGGVGEKLFF; DNA: TGTGCCATCAGCCCAGGGGGTGTAGGAGAAAAACTGTTTTTT
size: -; J: TRBJ1-5; D: -; V: TRBV6-4; CDR3: CASSGSAGNSNQPQHF; DNA: TGTGCCAGCAGTGGGTCGGCAGGGAATAGCAATCAGCCCCAGCATTTT
size: -; J: TRBJ2-7; D: -; V: TRBV2; CDR3: CASTRTESSYEQYF; DNA: TGTGCCAGCACCAGGACAGAGAGCTCCTACGAGCAGTACTTC
size: -; J: TRBJ1-5; D: -; V: TRBV6-1; CDR3: CASILGAASNQPQHF; DNA: TGTGCCAGCATCCTGGGGGCAGCTAGCAATCAGCCCCAGCATTTT
size: -; J: TRBJ2-5; D: TRBD1; V: TRBV6-6; CDR3: CASSYRGQGETQYF; DNA: TGTGCCAGCAGTTACAGGGGGCAGGGCGAGACCCAGTACTTC
size: -; J: TRBJ1-2; D: -; V: TRBV5-1; CDR3: CASSGGPNYGYTF; DNA: TGCGCCAGCAGCGGGGGACCTAACTATGGCTACACTTTC
size: -; J: TRBJ1-1; D: -; V: TRBV11-2; CDR3: CASGGQRNTEAFF; DNA: TGTGCCAGCGGGGGGCAGAGGAACACTGAAGCTTTCTTT
size: -; J: TRBJ2-3; D: -; V: TRBV5-5; CDR3: CASSLYFRDGGFTQYF; DNA: TGTGCCAGCAGCTTGTATTTCCGGGACGGCGGCTTTACGCAGTATTTT
size: -; J: TRBJ2-1; D: -; V: TRBV10-1; CDR3: CASSESAQGYNEQFF; DNA: TGCGCCAGCAGTGAGTCAGCACAGGGCTACAATGAGCAGTTCTTC
size: -; J: TRBJ1-1; D: -; V: TRBV11-3; CDR3: CASSLNVNTEAFF; DNA: TGTGCCAGCAGCTTGAATGTGAACACTGAAGCTTTCTTT
size: -; J: TRBJ1-3; D: -; V: TRBV19; CDR3: CASRQSDRTGNTIYF; DNA: TGTGCCAGTAGACAGTCCGACAGGACTGGAAACACCATATATTTT
size: -; J: TRBJ2-7; D: -; V: TRBV5-5; CDR3: CASSITGATYEQYF; DNA: TGTGCCAGCAGCATAACCGGGGCGACCTACGAGCAGTACTTC
size: few; J: TRBJ2-4; D: -; V: TRBV4-1; CDR3: CASSQVRGAGVLAKNIQYF; DNA: TGCGCCAGCAGCCAAGTTAGGGGGGCTGGAGTACTAGCCAAAAACATTCAGTACTTC
size: -; J: TRBJ2-6; D: -; V: TRBV30; CDR3: CAWSVRSSGANVLTF; DNA: TGTGCCTGGAGTGTACGGAGTTCTGGGGCCAACGTCCTGACTTTC
size: -; J: TRBJ2-5; D: -; V: TRBV19; CDR3: CASSMYSQETQYF; DNA: TGTGCCAGTAGTATGTACAGCCAAGAGACCCAGTACTTC
size: -; J: TRBJ2-7; D: -; V: TRBV16; CDR3: CASSQYEGVYEQYF; DNA: TGTGCCAGCAGCCAATATGAGGGAGTTTACGAGCAGTACTTC
size: -; J: TRBJ1-5; D: TRBD1; V: TRBV5-6; CDR3: CASSLREAGGIQPQHF; DNA: TGTGCCAGCAGCTTGAGAGAGGCAGGGGGCATTCAGCCCCAGCATTTT
size: -; J: TRBJ1-1; D: -; V: TRBV10-3; CDR3: CAISESGGREAFF; DNA: TGTGCCATCAGTGAGTCCGGGGGACGTGAAGCTTTCTTT
size: -; J: TRBJ2-7; D: -; V: TRBV19; CDR3: CASSSATSYEQYF; DNA: TGTGCCAGTAGTTCGGCTACCTCCTACGAGCAGTACTTC
size: -; J: TRBJ2-2; D: -; V: TRBV19; CDR3: CASSIDGVGGELFF; DNA: TGTGCCAGTAGTATAGATGGGGTAGGCGGGGAGCTGTTTTTT
size: -; J: TRBJ1-4; D: -; V: TRBV5-4; CDR3: CASSSRGGNANEKLFF; DNA: TGTGCCAGCAGCTCTCGCGGGGGAAATGCTAATGAAAAACTGTTTTTT
size: few; J: TRBJ1-5; D: -; V: TRBV30; CDR3: CAWSVGMELTEQPYSNQPQHF; DNA: TGTGCCTGGAGTGTAGGTATGGAGTTGACAGAGCAACCTTATAGCAATCAGCCCCAGCATTTT
size: -; J: TRBJ2-7; D: -; V: TRBV11-2; CDR3: CASSLVGYYEQYF; DNA: TGTGCCAGCAGCTTAGTGGGCTACTACGAGCAGTACTTC
size: -; J: TRBJ1-1; D: -; V: TRBV30; CDR3: CACMHKVRTEAFF; DNA: TGTGCCTGTATGCACAAGGTCCGCACTGAAGCTTTCTTT
size: -; J: TRBJ1-2; D: -; V: TRBV19; CDR3: CASRRQVNYGYTF; DNA: TGTGCCAGTAGGCGACAGGTCAACTATGGCTACACCTTC
size: -; J: TRBJ1-6; D: -; V: TRBV11-2; CDR3: CASREQGLGNSPLHF; DNA: TGTGCCAGCAGAGAACAGGGTTTAGGTAATTCACCCCTCCACTTT
size: -; J: TRBJ2-5; D: -; V: TRBV30; CDR3: CAWSLGHRAETQYF; DNA: TGTGCCTGGAGTCTTGGTCACAGGGCAGAGACCCAGTACTTC
size: -; J: TRBJ2-1; D: TRBD2; V: TRBV10-3; CDR3: CAISELTSANEQFF; DNA: TGTGCCATCAGTGAGTTAACTAGCGCTAATGAGCAGTTCTTC
size: -; J: TRBJ2-7; D: TRBD1; V: TRBV10-3; CDR3: CAIRRDREPTYEQYF; DNA: TGTGCCATCAGACGTGACAGGGAACCAACCTACGAGCAGTACTTC
size: -; J: TRBJ2-3; D: TRBD2; V: TRBV7-2; CDR3: CASSLAVSSGGTQYF; DNA: TGTGCCAGCAGCTTAGCGGTCTCTAGCGGGGGTACGCAGTATTTT
size: -; J: TRBJ2-5; D: -; V: TRBV18; CDR3: CASSTGSGGETQYF; DNA: TGTGCCAGCTCAACGGGATCCGGGGGAGAGACCCAGTACTTC
size: -; J: TRBJ2-3; D: TRBD2; V: TRBV9; CDR3: CASSVSGTSTDTQYF; DNA: TGTGCCAGCAGCGTTAGCGGGACCTCCACAGATACGCAGTATTTT
size: -; J: TRBJ1-1; D: -; V: TRBV7-9; CDR3: CASSQAGGFGAFF; DNA: TGTGCCAGCAGTCAAGCGGGGGGTTTCGGAGCTTTCTTT
size: -; J: TRBJ1-2; D: TRBD1; V: TRBV2; CDR3: CASSSTGGRYGYTF; DNA: TGTGCCAGCAGTTCGACAGGGGGCCGGTATGGCTACACCTTC
size: -; J: TRBJ1-1; D: -; V: TRBV10-3; CDR3: CAISARENTEAFF; DNA: TGTGCCATCAGTGCCCGGGAGAACACTGAAGCTTTCTTT
size: once; J: TRBJ2-7; D: -; V: TRBV18; CDR3: CASSPPIGKSYEQYF; DNA: TGTGCCAGCTCACCACCGATAGGGAAGTCCTACGAGCAGTACTTC
size: -; J: TRBJ2-3; D: -; V: TRBV5-8; CDR3: CASSLGRGWTDTQYF; DNA: TGTGCCAGCAGCTTGGGAAGGGGGTGGACAGATACGCAGTATTTT
size: -; J: TRBJ1-3; D: -; V: TRBV5-1; CDR3: CASSAGRQGDAGNTIYF; DNA: TGCGCCAGCAGCGCGGGCCGTCAAGGGGATGCTGGAAACACCATATATTTT
size: -; J: TRBJ1-1; D: -; V: TRBV6-6; CDR3: CASSPPGRAEAFF; DNA: TGTGCCAGCAGTCCGCCAGGGAGGGCTGAAGCTTTCTTT
size: -; J: TRBJ1-1; D: -; V: TRBV6-4; CDR3: CASSKTKNTEAFF; DNA: TGTGCCAGCAGTAAAACAAAGAACACTGAAGCTTTCTTT
size: -; J: TRBJ1-5; D: -; V: TRBV7-2; CDR3: CASSLTVVGARAQPQHF; DNA: TGTGCCAGCAGCTTAACGGTGGTAGGGGCTAGGGCTCAGCCCCAGCATTTT
size: -; J: TRBJ1-3; D: -; V: TRBV5-5; CDR3: CASTNGGGNTIYF; DNA: TGTGCCAGCACCAACGGGGGCGGAAACACCATATATTTT
size: -; J: TRBJ1-2; D: -; V: TRBV5-6; CDR3: CASSATAWSPENYGYTF; DNA: TGTGCCAGCAGCGCTACCGCGTGGAGTCCTGAAAACTATGGCTACACCTTC
size: -; J: TRBJ1-6; D: -; V: TRBV6-1; CDR3: CASIEDSSNSPLHF; DNA: TGTGCCAGCATAGAGGACAGCTCGAATTCACCCCTCCACTTT
size: -; J: TRBJ2-4; D: -; V: TRBV4-2; CDR3: CASSQVLGAKNIQYF; DNA: TGTGCCAGCAGCCAAGTGCTGGGAGCCAAAAACATTCAGTACTTC
size: -; J: TRBJ2-5; D: -; V: TRBV29-1; CDR3: CSVGKLAHQETQYF; DNA: TGCAGCGTAGGCAAACTAGCCCACCAAGAGACCCAGTACTTC
size: -; J: TRBJ1-3; D: -; V: TRBV6-5; CDR3: CASSYSGYSGNTIYF; DNA: TGTGCCAGCAGTTACTCGGGCTACTCTGGAAACACCATATATTTT
size: once; J: TRBJ2-5; D: -; V: TRBV2; CDR3: CASSVEEKTQYF; DNA: TGTGCCAGCAGTGTTGAGGAAAAGACCCAGTACTTC
size: -; J: TRBJ2-2; D: TRBD1; V: TRBV7-2; CDR3: CASRRPGQGAGGELFF; DNA: TGTGCCAGCAGGCGACCGGGACAGGGGGCCGGCGGGGAGCTGTTTTTT
size: -; J: TRBJ1-2; D: TRBD1; V: TRBV5-5; CDR3: CASSRTGSRAGYGYTF; DNA: TGTGCCAGCAGTCGGACAGGGTCTAGGGCGGGCTATGGTTACACCTTC
size: -; J: TRBJ2-7; D: TRBD1; V: TRBV7-6; CDR3: CASSLGQGANEQYF; DNA: TGTGCCAGCAGCTTAGGGCAGGGGGCCAACGAGCAGTACTTC
size: -; J: TRBJ2-7; D: TRBD1; V: TRBV14; CDR3: CASSRSGTGPQYF; DNA: TGTGCCAGCAGCCGTTCCGGGACAGGGCCACAGTACTTC